The T cell receptor (beta chain) described here comes from a study of blood T cell repertoires in COVID-19. The wider study: Sources were T cells, B-cell-depleted T cells, or PBMCs; the material itself was cDNA or gDNA.

In the original analysis: Counts of nucleated cells, estimated from reference gene primer amplification, were obtained. Here immunoSEQ multiplex PCR was the method, and the copy in TCRdb shows in-frame clones only, minus some. That table supplies the V and J calls and clone size; D and trimming were determined from the DNA. Of hundreds of thousands of clones listed, roughly 86% are singletons. The CDR3 contains 17 residues. V gave up 5 bases and J gave up 3 bases; unmatched junction bases: 9. Per the germline V gene, CDR1 is MNHEY and CDR2 is SMNVEV (reference sequence). The clonotype comes from a woman in her sixties or seventies who had recovered from COVID-19. This sequence joins TRBV27 and TRBJ1-3, with TRBD1 matching 11 bases. Sample: peripheral blood. The CDR3 nucleotides read TGTGCCAGCAGTCCACGAGGACAGGGGGCATTTGGAAACACCATATATTTT. Translation: CASSPRGQGAFGNTIYF.